Following are 15 T cell receptor beta chains from one sample sequenced in a study of T cell repertoires in cytomegalovirus infection. TCRdb recomputed calls from the reads with MiXCR, one row per CDR3 protein. The sample shows fewer than 550,000 distinct CDR3 sequences, roughly 12% of them seen only once. The sequenced material came from PBMCs. These receptor sequences come from a human donor in good health (CMV status not recorded). Some clones in this sample may be carry-over from other donors' samples.

The chain links TRBV5-1 to TRBJ2-3, with D uncertain. V lost 1 base and J lost 6, with 18 bases in between. The CDR3 sequence is 16 residues long. The germline CDR1 and CDR2 sequences are SGHRS and YFSETQ. The CDR3 loop is CASSLTGGPKRDTQYF. The CDR3 DNA reads as TGCGCCAGCAGCTTGACTGGTGGCCCAAAAAGGGATACGCAGTATTTT.

This clonotype came up a few times. The V and J genes are TRBV10-3 and TRBJ2-1, with D possibly matching TRBD1 (5 bases). Germline loops: CDR1 ENHRY, CDR2 SYGVKD. This CDR3 comprises 19 residues. V lost 5 bases and J 1 base, leaving 24 bases between the germline ends. The CDR3 DNA reads as TGTGCCATCAGTCCACCTTGGGGCGCGGCGGATTCTTCCTACAATGAGCAGTTCTTC. This sequence encodes CAISPPWGAADSSYNEQFF.

The V call is TRBV18, the J call TRBJ2-7; D gene ambiguous. Germline lookup yields CDR1 KGHSH and CDR2 LQKENI. V lost 3 bases and J lost 9, with 15 bases in between. This CDR3 has 13 amino acids. CDR3 protein: CASSPEANYRQYF. In nucleotides, the CDR3 is TGTGCCAGCTCACCGGAAGCAAATTATAGGCAGTACTTC.

This sequence joins TRBV6-5 and TRBJ1-1; D call uncertain. In germline, CDR1 is MNHEY, CDR2 SVGAGI. This CDR3 contains 13 residues. V lost 2 bases and J lost 0, with 4 bases in between. CDR3 coding DNA: TGTGCCAGCAGTTACATGGTGAACACTGAAGCTTTCTTT. This translates into CASSYMVNTEAFF.

This chain uses TRBV7-9 with TRBJ1-5; 7 nucleotides align to TRBD1. The CDR3 is 15 residues long. The ends lost 4 bases at V and 0 bases at J; junction bases unmatched: 3. Germline CDR1 SEHNR, CDR2 FQNEAQ (reference sequence). CDR3 protein: CASSSGGDSNQPQHF. Here the CDR3 DNA reads TGTGCCAGCAGCTCAGGGGGAGATAGCAATCAGCCCCAGCATTTT.

This clonotype was recorded at least ten times. The V and J genes are TRBV7-2 and TRBJ2-7; 7 positions agree with TRBD2. Germline values: CDR1 SGHTA, CDR2 FQGNSA. The trim removed 3 bases at V and 6 bases at J, leaving 5 bases unmatched. The CDR3 has 13 amino acids. For the CDR3, the DNA is TGTGCCAGCAGCTTTACTAGCGACGGCGAGCAGTACTTC. Its translation: CASSFTSDGEQYF.

A single count supports this clonotype. The rearrangement joins TRBV20-1 to TRBJ2-7, with 11 bases aligning to TRBD2. Unmatched junction bases numbered 5, after V lost 0 bases and J lost 7 bases. Per the germline V gene, CDR1 is DFQATT and CDR2 is SNEGSKA (reference sequence). The CDR3 spans 14 residues. The CDR3 loop reads CSAREGTSGREQYF. In DNA form, the CDR3 reads TGCAGTGCTAGAGAAGGGACTAGCGGAAGGGAGCAGTACTTC.

This chain links TRBV5-6 with TRBJ2-2; D ambiguous. The CDR3 is 17 amino acids. Germline V lookup: CDR1 SGHDT, CDR2 YYEEEE. Trimming stripped 2 bases from V and 1 base from J, with 15 bases between. The CDR3: CASSFLSMGLNTGELFF. CDR3 bases: TGTGCCAGCAGCTTCCTATCAATGGGCTTGAACACCGGGGAGCTGTTTTTT. Variable domain in full (rest from reference TRBV5-6 and TRBJ2-2): DAGVTQSPTHLIKTRGQQVTLRCSPKSGHDTVSWYQQALGQGPQFIFQYYEEEERQRGNFPDRFSGHQFPNYSSELNVNALLLGDSALYLCASSFLSMGLNTGELFFGEGSRLTVL.

This clonotype was observed at least ten times. J is TRBJ1-1 and V is TRBV27, with a weak D call TRBD1 (6 bases). This CDR3 has 16 amino acids. Trimming removed 0 bases from V and 1 base from J, with 12 bases in between. The germline CDR1 and CDR2 sequences are MNHEY and SMNVEV (reference sequence). CDR3 nucleotide sequence: TGTGCCAGCAGTTTATCCAGCACGACAGGGAACACTGAAGCTTTCTTT. Translation: CASSLSSTTGNTEAFF.

V is TRBV20-1 and J is TRBJ2-7, with D tentatively TRBD1 (6 bases). CDR1 DFQATT and CDR2 SNEGSKA come from the germline V gene (reference sequence). The CDR3 has 13 residues. V was clipped by 3 bases and J by 6 bases, with 15 bases between them. CDR3 in amino acids: CSASQGRDREQYF. The CDR3 DNA follows: TGCAGTGCTAGTCAGGGGCGCGATCGCGAGCAGTACTTC.

V gene TRBV14 combines with J gene TRBJ1-1; D remains unclear. The CDR3 is made up of 14 amino acids. Germline V CDR1 and CDR2: SGHDN, FVKESK. The ends were cut back, 0 bases at V and 4 bases at J, with 9 bases in the middle. The CDR3 DNA follows: TGTGCCAGCAGCCAAGACCCGGTATTCACTGAAGCTTTCTTT. It translates to CASSQDPVFTEAFF.

V usage is TRBV15 and J usage is TRBJ2-1; D gene ambiguous. Deletions cut 3 bases from V and 1 base from J, with 10 bases between. The CDR3 runs to 15 residues. CDR1 and CDR2 from the germline V gene are LNHNV and YYDKDF (reference sequence). The CDR3 spells CATSRQGNSYNEQFF. The CDR3 coding sequence is TGTGCCACCAGCAGGCAAGGGAATTCCTACAATGAGCAGTTCTTC.

This clonotype was counted many times. V usage is TRBV12-3 or TRBV12-4 and J usage is TRBJ2-5; perhaps TRBD1 as D (5 bases). The CDR3 sequence is 14 residues long. V shed 2 bases and J shed 2 bases, with 9 bases lying between them. CDR3 residues: CASSLPGNQETQYF. CDR3 nucleotide sequence: TGTGCCAGCAGTTTACCAGGGAATCAAGAGACCCAGTACTTC.

This clonotype was recorded at least ten times. This chain joins TRBV5-1 and TRBJ1-2; 7 bases are shared with TRBD1. This CDR3 spans 14 amino acids. The germline V gene has CDR1 SGHRS and CDR2 YFSETQ. Trimming removed 4 bases from V and 8 bases from J; junction bases left unmatched: 11. The CDR3: CASSKSDRVQGYTF. In nucleotides, the CDR3 is TGCGCCAGCAGCAAAAGTGACAGGGTTCAAGGCTACACCTTC.

This clonotype was seen ten or more times. The chain's CDR3 is CASSPRTGGDGELFF. As DNA, the CDR3 is TGTGCCAGCAGCCCCCGGACAGGGGGAGATGGGGAGCTGTTTTTT. The V and J genes are TRBV7-9 and TRBJ2-2; TRBD1 aligns across 10 bases. J was trimmed by 8 bases and V by 5 bases; bases with no gene match: 8. The CDR3 spans 15 residues. Germline assignment: CDR1 SEHNR and CDR2 FQNEAQ (reference sequence).